This T cell receptor (beta chain) is from a study of control samples from healthy donors and cancer patients (dated by TCRdb to 2020 to 2022). Library generation was performed with the immunoSEQ multiplex PCR assay. TCRdb provides this immuneACCESS table in a form limited to in-frame rearrangements. Some clones are lacking; in checked studies, under half of them reflect an unresolved V gene, and why the rest are absent is not known. The sample has around 190,000 clones on record, 90% of them singletons. The leading ten clones occupy 1.1% to 1.5% of the sample. For CDR1 and CDR2, the germline V gene lists LGHNA and YSLEER. The CDR3 has 17 amino acids, counting the end cysteine and phenylalanine. The CDR3 DNA has 51 bases and is translated from base 1. Details on this clone: Its antigen remains undetermined. One end of the junction fails to match germline, which may point to a read error.

This clonotype was sampled from a woman aged 45-59 years in good health. The sequence joins TRBV4-3 to TRBJ1-4, with no reliable assignment of the D segment. The sample consisted of blood. Read as DNA, the sequence is TGCGCCACCAGCCCCGGGATAATTAGCGGCTATAATGAAAAACTGTTTTTT. Its coded protein is CATSPGIISGYNEKLFF.